The present entry profiles one T cell receptor beta chain with its context. Some clones are missing from TCRdb's copy, which holds only in-frame ones; the method was immunoSEQ multiplex PCR. The sample yields 300,000 or so clones, 75% to 90% seen once. The CDR3 spans 16 residues. Losses at the gene ends were 5 bases for V and 0 bases for J; bases not matched to a gene: 6. From germline, CDR1 is LNHDA and CDR2 SQIVND (reference sequence). The source of the sample is a study of blood T cell repertoires in COVID-19. Turning to the study itself: The origin of the acute and convalescent COVID-19 samples was the United States, Italy and Spain. From T cells, B-cell-depleted T cells, or PBMCs came the material, which was cDNA or gDNA.

The gene calls are TRBV19 and TRBJ1-5; 8 bases are a match to TRBD1. This TCR was recovered from a middle-aged woman with acute or convalescent COVID-19. Sequenced material: peripheral blood. The CDR3 coding sequence is TGTGCCAGTAGTCTACAGGGGGGATATAGCAATCAGCCCCAGCATTTT. It translates to CASSLQGGYSNQPQHF. Full variable domain (outside the CDR3, taken from reference TRBV19 and TRBJ1-5): DGGITQSPKYLFRKEGQNVTLSCEQNLNHDAMYWYRQDPGQGLRLIYYSQIVNDFQKGDIAEGYSVSREKKESFPLTVTSAQKNPTAFYLCASSLQGGYSNQPQHFGDGTRLSIL.